The 10 T cell receptor beta chains in this list originate from one sample, sequenced in a study of cytomegalovirus exposure and HLA in healthy donors. Data came from immunoSEQ multiplex PCR; TCRdb stores just in-frame clones and leaves some out. The sample includes under 250,000 clones, 87% of them seen just once. The sample taken for sequencing was PBMCs. These receptors originate from a woman aged 18-29 years in good health and CMV-seropositive.

The gene calls are TRBV9 and TRBJ2-7; D is perhaps TRBD2 (6 bases). Trimming took 2 bases from V and 3 from J, leaving 12 bases between them. Looked up from germline, CDR1 is SGDLS and CDR2 is YYNGEE. The CDR3 consists of 14 residues. The CDR3 nucleotides read TGTGCCAGCAGCGTCGGCGGGAACAACTACGAGCAGTACTTC. Protein product: CASSVGGNNYEQYF.

The chain carries TRBV5-1 and TRBJ1-2; the match to TRBD1 covers 7 bases. This CDR3 is 15 amino acids long. V lost 0 bases and J lost 5; bases outside the gene matches: 7. Germline V gene sequence: CDR1 SGHRS, CDR2 YFSETQ. CDR3 region: CASSLGAGGEYGYTF. The CDR3 bases are TGCGCCAGCAGCTTGGGGGCAGGGGGTGAATATGGCTACACCTTC.

This chain uses TRBV30 with TRBJ2-7, with a tentative D call TRBD2 (6 bases). CDR1 and CDR2 (germline): GTSNPN, SVGIG (reference sequence). V was pared by 2 bases and J by 6 bases, with 14 bases between. The CDR3 sequence is 13 residues long. CDR3 protein: CAWSRTGELEQYF. In DNA, the CDR3 is TGTGCCTGGAGTAGGACGGGAGAGCTCGAGCAGTACTTC.

The rearrangement links TRBV10-1 to TRBJ2-1; no reliable D call. Germline V lookup: CDR1 WNHNN, CDR2 SYGVQD (reference sequence). V lost 5 bases, J lost 0 bases, and 11 bases lay in between. This CDR3 comprises 15 residues. The CDR3 coding sequence is TGCGCCAGCAGTCCCGACTTTTCCTCCTACAATGAGCAGTTCTTC. This codes for CASSPDFSSYNEQFF.

The gene calls are TRBV5-8 and TRBJ2-1, with 8 bases that match TRBD2. There are 13 residues in the CDR3. V was clipped by 9 bases and J by 8 bases; unmatched bases: 10. The germline V gene has CDR1 SGHTS and CDR2 YDEGEE. CDR3 in amino acids: CATRLAIYHEQFF. In DNA form, the CDR3 reads TGTGCCACTCGACTAGCGATATACCATGAGCAGTTCTTC.

The CDR3, as DNA: TGCGCCAGCAGTGAGTCCGGGACAGGGGAGGAGCAGTTCTTC. Translated: CASSESGTGEEQFF. This chain links TRBV10-1 with TRBJ2-1; 10 nucleotides line up with TRBD1. This CDR3 has 14 amino acids. Trimming took 0 bases from V and 10 from J; bases not matched to a gene: 3. CDR1 is WNHNN, CDR2 SYGVQD, per germline (reference sequence).

J is TRBJ2-3 and V is TRBV28, with TRBD2 matching 9 bases. J lost 7 bases, V lost 3 bases, and 11 bases had no gene match. This CDR3 is built from 16 residues. Germline V CDR1 and CDR2: MDHEN, SYDVKM. The chain's CDR3 is CASSLKEAGGRYTQYF. CDR3 in DNA: TGTGCCAGCAGTTTGAAGGAGGCGGGAGGGCGTTATACGCAGTATTTT.

The J gene is TRBJ2-7, the V gene TRBV27, with D unresolved. From germline, CDR1 is MNHEY and CDR2 SMNVEV (reference sequence). This CDR3 region has 14 residues. V gave up 2 bases and J gave up 6 bases, with 14 bases separating them. CDR3 loop: CASSLILLLGEQYF. In nucleotides, the CDR3 is TGTGCCAGCAGTTTAATCTTACTACTTGGCGAGCAGTACTTC.

The chain joins TRBV5-1 to TRBJ1-2; a possible D gene is TRBD1 (5 bases). V was shortened by 4 bases and J by 0 bases, with 10 bases between the two germline ends. Germline CDR1 and CDR2: SGHRS and YFSETQ. There are 14 residues in the CDR3. The CDR3 DNA sequence: TGCGCCAGCAGCAATATGACAGCTAACTATGGCTACACCTTC. Its protein is CASSNMTANYGYTF.

This chain connects TRBV7-9 to TRBJ2-3, with D possibly being TRBD1 (5 bases). Trimming removed 1 base from V and 1 base from J, with 9 bases in between. The CDR3 spans 15 residues. CDR1 and CDR2 (germline): SEHNR, FQNEAQ (reference sequence). CDR3 sequence: CASSLDRLGTDTQYF. Written as DNA, the CDR3 is TGTGCCAGCAGCTTAGACAGGTTGGGCACAGATACGCAGTATTTT.